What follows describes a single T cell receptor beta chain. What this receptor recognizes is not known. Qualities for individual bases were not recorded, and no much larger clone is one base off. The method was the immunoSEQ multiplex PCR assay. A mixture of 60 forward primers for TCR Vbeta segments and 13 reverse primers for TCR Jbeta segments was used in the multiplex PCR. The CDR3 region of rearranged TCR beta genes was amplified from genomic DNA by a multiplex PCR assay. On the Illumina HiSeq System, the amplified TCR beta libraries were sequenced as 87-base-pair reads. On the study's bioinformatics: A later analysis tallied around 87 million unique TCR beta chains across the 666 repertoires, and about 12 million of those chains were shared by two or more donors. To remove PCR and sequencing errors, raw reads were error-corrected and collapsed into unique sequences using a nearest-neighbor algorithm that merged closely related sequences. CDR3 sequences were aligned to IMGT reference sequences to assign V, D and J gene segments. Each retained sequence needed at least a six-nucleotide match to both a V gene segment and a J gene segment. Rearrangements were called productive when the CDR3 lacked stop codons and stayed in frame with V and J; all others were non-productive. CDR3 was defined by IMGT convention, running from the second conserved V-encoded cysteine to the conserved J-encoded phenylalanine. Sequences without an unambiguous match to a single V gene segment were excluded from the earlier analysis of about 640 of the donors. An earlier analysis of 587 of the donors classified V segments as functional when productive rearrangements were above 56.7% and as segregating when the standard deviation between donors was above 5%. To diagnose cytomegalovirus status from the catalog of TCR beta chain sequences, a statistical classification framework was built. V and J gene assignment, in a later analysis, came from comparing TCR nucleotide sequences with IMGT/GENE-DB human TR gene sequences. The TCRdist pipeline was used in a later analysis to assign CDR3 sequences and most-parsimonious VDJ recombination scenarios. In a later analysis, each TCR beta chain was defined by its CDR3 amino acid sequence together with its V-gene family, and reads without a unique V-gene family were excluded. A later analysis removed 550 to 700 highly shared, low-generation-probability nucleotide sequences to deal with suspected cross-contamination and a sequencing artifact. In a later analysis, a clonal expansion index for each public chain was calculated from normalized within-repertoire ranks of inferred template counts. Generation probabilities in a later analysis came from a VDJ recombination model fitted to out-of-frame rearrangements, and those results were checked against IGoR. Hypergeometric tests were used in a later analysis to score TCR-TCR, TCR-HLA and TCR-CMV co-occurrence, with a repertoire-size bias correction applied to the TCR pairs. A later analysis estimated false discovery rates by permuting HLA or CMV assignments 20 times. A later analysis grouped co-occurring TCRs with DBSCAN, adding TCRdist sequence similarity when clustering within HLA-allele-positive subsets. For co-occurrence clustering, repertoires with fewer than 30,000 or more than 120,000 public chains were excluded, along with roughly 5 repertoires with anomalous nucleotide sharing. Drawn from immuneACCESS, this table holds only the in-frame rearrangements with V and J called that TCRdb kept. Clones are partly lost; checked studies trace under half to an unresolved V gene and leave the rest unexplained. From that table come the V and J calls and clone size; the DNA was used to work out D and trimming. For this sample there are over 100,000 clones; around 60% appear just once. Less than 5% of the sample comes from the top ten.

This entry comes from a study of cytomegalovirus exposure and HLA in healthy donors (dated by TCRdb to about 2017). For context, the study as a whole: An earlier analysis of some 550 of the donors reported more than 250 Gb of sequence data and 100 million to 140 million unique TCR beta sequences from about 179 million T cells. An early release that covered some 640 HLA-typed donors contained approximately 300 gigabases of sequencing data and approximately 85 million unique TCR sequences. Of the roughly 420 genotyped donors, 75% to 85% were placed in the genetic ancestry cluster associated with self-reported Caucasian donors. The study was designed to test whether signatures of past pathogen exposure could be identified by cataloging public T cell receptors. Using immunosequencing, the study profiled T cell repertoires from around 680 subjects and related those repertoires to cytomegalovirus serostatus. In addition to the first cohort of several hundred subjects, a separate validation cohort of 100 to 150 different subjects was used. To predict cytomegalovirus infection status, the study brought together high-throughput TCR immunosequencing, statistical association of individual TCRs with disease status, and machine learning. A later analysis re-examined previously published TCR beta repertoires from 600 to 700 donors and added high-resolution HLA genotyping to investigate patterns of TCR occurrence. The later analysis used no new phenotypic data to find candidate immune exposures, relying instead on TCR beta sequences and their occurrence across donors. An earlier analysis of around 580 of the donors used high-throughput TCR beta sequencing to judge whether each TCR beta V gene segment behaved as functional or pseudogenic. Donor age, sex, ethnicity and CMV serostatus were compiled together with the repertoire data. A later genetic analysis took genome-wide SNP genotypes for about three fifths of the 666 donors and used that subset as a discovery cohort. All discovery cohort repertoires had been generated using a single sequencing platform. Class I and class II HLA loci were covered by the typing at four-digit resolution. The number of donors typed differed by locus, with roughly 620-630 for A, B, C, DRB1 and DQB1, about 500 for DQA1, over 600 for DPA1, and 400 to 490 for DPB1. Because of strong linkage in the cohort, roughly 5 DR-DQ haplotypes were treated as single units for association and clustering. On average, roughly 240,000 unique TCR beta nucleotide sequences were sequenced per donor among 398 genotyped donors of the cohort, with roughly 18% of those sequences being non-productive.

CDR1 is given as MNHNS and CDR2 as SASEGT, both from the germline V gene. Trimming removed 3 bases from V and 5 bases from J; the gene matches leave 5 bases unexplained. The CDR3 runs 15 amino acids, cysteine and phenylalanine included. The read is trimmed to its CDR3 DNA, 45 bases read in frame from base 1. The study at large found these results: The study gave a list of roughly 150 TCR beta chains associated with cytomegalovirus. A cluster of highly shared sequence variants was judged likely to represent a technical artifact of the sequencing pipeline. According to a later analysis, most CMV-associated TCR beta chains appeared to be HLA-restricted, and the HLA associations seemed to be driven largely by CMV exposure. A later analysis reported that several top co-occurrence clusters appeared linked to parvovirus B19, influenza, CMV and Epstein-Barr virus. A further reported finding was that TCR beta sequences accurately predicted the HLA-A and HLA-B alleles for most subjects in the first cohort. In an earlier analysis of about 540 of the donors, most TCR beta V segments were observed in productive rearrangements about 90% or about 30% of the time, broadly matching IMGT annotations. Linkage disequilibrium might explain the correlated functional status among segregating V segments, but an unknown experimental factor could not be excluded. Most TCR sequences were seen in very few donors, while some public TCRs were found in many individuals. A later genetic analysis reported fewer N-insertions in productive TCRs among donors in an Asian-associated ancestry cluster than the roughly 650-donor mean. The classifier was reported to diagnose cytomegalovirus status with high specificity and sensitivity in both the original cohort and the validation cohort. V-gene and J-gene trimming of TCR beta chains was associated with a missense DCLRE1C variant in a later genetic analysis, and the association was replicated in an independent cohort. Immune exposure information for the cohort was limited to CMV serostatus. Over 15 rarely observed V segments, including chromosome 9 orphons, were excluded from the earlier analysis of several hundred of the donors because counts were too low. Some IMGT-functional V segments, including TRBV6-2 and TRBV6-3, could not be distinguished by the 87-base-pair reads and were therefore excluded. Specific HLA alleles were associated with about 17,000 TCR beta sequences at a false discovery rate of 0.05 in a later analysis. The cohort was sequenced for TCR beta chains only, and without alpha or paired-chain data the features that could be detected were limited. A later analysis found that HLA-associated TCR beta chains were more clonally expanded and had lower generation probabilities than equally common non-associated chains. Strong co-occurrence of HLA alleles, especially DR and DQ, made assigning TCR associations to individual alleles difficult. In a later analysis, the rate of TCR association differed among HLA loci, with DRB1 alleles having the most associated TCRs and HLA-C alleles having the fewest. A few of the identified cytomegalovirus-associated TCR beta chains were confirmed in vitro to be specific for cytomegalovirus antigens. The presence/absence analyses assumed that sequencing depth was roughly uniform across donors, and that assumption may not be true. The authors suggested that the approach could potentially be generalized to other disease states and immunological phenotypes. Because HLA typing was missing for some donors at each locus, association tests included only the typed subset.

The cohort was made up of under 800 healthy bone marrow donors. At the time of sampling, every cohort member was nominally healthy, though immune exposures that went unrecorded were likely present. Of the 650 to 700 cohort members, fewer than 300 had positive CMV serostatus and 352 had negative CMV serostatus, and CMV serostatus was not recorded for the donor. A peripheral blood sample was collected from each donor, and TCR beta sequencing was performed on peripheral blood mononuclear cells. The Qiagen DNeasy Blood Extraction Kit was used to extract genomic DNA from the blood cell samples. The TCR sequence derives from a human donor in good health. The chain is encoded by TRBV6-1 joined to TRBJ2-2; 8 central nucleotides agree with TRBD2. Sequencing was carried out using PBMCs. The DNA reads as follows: TGTGCCAGCAGTGATAGCGGGGTTGGAACCGGGGAGCTGTTTTTT. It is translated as CASSDSGVGTGELFF.